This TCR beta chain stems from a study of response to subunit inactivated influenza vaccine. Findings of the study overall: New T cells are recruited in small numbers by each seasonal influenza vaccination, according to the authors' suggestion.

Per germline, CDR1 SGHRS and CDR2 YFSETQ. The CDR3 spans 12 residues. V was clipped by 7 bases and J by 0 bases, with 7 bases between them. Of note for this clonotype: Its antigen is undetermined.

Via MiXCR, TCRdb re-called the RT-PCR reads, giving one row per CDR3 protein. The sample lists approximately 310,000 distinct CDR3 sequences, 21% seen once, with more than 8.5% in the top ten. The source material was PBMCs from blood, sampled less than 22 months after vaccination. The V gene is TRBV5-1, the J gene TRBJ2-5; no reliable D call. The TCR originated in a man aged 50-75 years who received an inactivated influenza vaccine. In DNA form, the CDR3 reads TGCGCCAGCCGGCAGGACCAAGAGACCCAGTACTTC. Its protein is CASRQDQETQYF.